This T cell receptor beta chain was sequenced during a study of long-term antiretroviral therapy in people with HIV. The wider study: By about a decade, the earliest samples predate the 2015 immediate-ART recommendation.

A note on this clone: Its cognate antigen is unknown.

The libraries were made with immunoSEQ v3.0 at survey level. Sequenced by immunoSEQ multiplex PCR; TCRdb stores in-frame clones only, minus some. In the table there are approximately 35,000 clones, around 80% of which are singletons. Whole-study results and caveats: Post-ART samples showed increased diversity that remained below transplant donor control levels. Samples were collected from the mid-2000s to the late 2010s under possibly less effective ART regimens.

Germline lookup yields CDR1 MNHNS and CDR2 SASEGT. Trimming removed 3 bases from V and 4 bases from J, with 12 bases in between. The CDR3 extends over 14 amino acids. Material: unsorted PBMCs, obtained 3.1 years after starting antiretroviral therapy. The chain combines TRBV6-1 with TRBJ1-2; D might be TRBD1 (5 bases). This clonotype was obtained from a woman in her forties or fifties with HIV. CDR3 coding DNA: TGTGCCAGCAGTGACACAGGTGTTGTCTATGGCTACACCTTC. Its translation: CASSDTGVVYGYTF.